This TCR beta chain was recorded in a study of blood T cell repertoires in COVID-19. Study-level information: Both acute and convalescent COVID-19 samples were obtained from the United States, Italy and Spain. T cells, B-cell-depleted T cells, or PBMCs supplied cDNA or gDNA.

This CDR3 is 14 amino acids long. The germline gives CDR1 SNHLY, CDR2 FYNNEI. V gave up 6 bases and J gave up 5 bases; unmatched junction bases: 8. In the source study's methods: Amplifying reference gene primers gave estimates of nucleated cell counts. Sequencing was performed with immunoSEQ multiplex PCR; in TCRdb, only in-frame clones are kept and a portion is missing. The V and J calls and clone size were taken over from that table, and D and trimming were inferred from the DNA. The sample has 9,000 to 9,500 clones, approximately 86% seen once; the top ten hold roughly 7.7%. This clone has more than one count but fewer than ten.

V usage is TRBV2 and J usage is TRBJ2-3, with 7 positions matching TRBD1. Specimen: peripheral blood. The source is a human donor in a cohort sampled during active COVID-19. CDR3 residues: CASRRTGGLDTQYF. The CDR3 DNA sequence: TGTGCCAGCAGGCGGACAGGAGGATTAGATACGCAGTATTTT.